The clone carrying this T cell receptor beta chain was observed a few times. The antigen remains undetermined. A library of TCRbeta sequences, prepared with unique molecular identifiers, was generated. TCRdb itself ran the PCR reads through MiXCR, one entry per CDR3 protein. The sample consists of fewer than 1 million distinct CDR3 sequences, approximately 15% of them appearing once. This entry comes from a study of T-cell reconstitution after alpha-beta-depleted transplantation in children. Study outcomes and limitations: It was reported that alpha-beta T cells came from several hundred expanded graft clones (about two months after transplant). Day-60 TCRbeta diversity that was high in some patients was derived from surviving recipient T cells and thymic progenitors. Diversity and T-cell counts at one year after transplant derived mostly from new T cells.

Germline values: CDR1 MNHEY, CDR2 SMNVEV (reference sequence). V lost 2 bases to trimming and J lost 0 bases, with 14 bases between them. There are 17 residues in the CDR3. The source is a male patient younger than 18 who had a stem cell transplant for acute lymphoblastic leukemia, so the T cells may come from the graft donor. The chain couples TRBV27 to TRBJ2-1, with D perhaps matching TRBD2 (6 bases). The material sequenced was PBMCs, mostly from graft donor cells, taken 360 days after TCRalphabeta/CD19-depleted stem cell transplant. For the CDR3, the DNA is TGTGCCAGCAGTTTACCCCGGCTAGCGCCCTCCTACAATGAGCAGTTCTTC. Residues: CASSLPRLAPSYNEQFF.